The source of this T cell receptor beta chain is a study of blood T cell repertoires in COVID-19 (dated by TCRdb to 2020 to 2022). General notes on the study: The collaborator samples originated in the United States, Italy and Spain and spanned the acute and convalescent phases of COVID-19. The material from the prospective study consisted of cDNA or gDNA derived from T cells, B-cell-depleted T cells, or PBMCs. Subjects who had been exposed to COVID-19, were actively infected with it, or had recovered from it provided the deeply sampled blood TCRbeta repertoires that made up the dataset. A freely available public database, intended as a resource for researchers studying the immune response to SARS-CoV-2, is where the repertoires were released. The samples were drawn from two sources: the first 160 participants of the ongoing ImmuneRACE study, and 1,200 or so subjects contributed by 6 global collaborators. Sample metadata almost always included a de-identified subject ID, COVID-19 status, age in years and sex. HLA class I and class II types, where available, came from metadata supplied by the sample provider rather than from assay-based typing. Study-wide conclusions, independent of this receptor: Clinical and demographic metadata were provided uncurated, with the amount varying by source and participant.

At one collaborating source in Seattle, patients were enrolled during active infection and were followed longitudinally through the course of disease. Whole blood was collected in K2EDTA tubes by collaborating institutions according to the institutions' own protocols. For TCRbeta analysis, collaborator samples were shipped as frozen whole blood, as isolated PBMCs, or as DNA extracted from either sample type. Remarks on this clone: Its antigen has not been determined. No quality values exist for individual bases; no much larger clone is one base distant.

TCRbeta CDR3 regions were amplified from genomic DNA by means of the immunoSEQ Assay, a bias-controlled multiplex PCR. The paper's processing steps were these. The number of nucleated cells in each sample was estimated by amplification of reference gene primers within the assay. To quantify the absolute abundance of each unique TCRbeta CDR3 rearrangement, sequence reads were collapsed and filtered. For each sample, productive Simpson clonality was calculated as the square root of Simpson's diversity index across productive rearrangements. Held by TCRdb, this immuneACCESS table contains in-frame sequences only and omits some clones. Under half of the omission traces to an unresolved V gene where checked; the cause of the rest is unknown. V and J calls and clone size are as listed in that table; D and trimming were resolved from the DNA. This sample holds about 160,000 clones; approximately 84% were observed only once. Under 6% of the sample goes to the ten largest clones.

V is shortened by 0 bases, J by 9 bases, and the region joining them spans 18 bases. Taken from cysteine to phenylalanine, the CDR3 has 16 residues. The read is trimmed to its CDR3 DNA, 48 bases read in frame from base 1. CDR1 and CDR2, per the germline V gene, are SGHNT and YENEEA. Material for sequencing was peripheral blood. This receptor was taken from a woman aged 45 to 65 with COVID-19, enrolled during active disease. The chain employs TRBV11-3 and TRBJ2-1; a tentative D call is TRBD2 (7 bases match). The CDR3 protein is CASSLDTWGGPSEQFF. The DNA sequence follows: TGTGCCAGCAGCTTAGATACGTGGGGGGGCCCGAGTGAGCAGTTCTTC. Here the CDR3 is joined to the reference TRBV11-3 and TRBJ2-1 genes, and the full variable domain is: EAGVVQSPRYKIIEKKQPVAFWCNPISGHNTLYWYLQNLGQGPELLIRYENEEAVDDSQLPKDRFSAERLKGVDSTLKIQPAELGDSAVYLCASSLDTWGGPSEQFFGPGTRLTVL.